This T cell receptor beta chain was recovered during a study of OX40 agonist ivuxolimab in advanced cancers. Study-level information: Treatment of patients was with ivuxolimab, an agonistic anti-OX40 (CD134) antibody. Study outcomes and limitations: Blood T cells, both CD4+ and CD8+, expanded clonally by week 6 at 0.1 to 3.0 mg/kg.

The CDR3 is 15 residues long. Trimming removed 1 base from V and 0 bases from J, with 9 bases in between. Germline V CDR1 and CDR2: SEHNR, FQNEAQ (reference sequence). Blood was sampled at baseline, cycle 4 day 1, and cycle 7 day 1. TCRdb's table, derived via immunoSEQ multiplex PCR, lists solely in-frame clones and lacks some. The sample contains about 72,000 clones, 89% of which appear only once. As for this clone: Its antigen is unknown.

The chain employs TRBV7-9 and TRBJ1-1; D unresolved. This clonotype was obtained from an adult with an advanced solid tumor such as melanoma, head and neck, liver or kidney cancer. The sequences come from CD4+ or CD8+ T cells sorted from blood, collected in a trial of the OX40 agonist ivuxolimab. DNA for the CDR3: TGTGCCAGCAGCTTAGGACGGATAATGAACACTGAAGCTTTCTTT. Residues: CASSLGRIMNTEAFF. Full variable domain (outside the CDR3, taken from reference TRBV7-9 and TRBJ1-1): DTGVSQNPRHKITKRGQNVTFRCDPISEHNRLYWYRQTLGQGPEFLTYFQNEAQLEKSRLLSDRFSAERPKGSFSTLEIQRTEQGDSAMYLCASSLGRIMNTEAFFGQGTRLTVV.